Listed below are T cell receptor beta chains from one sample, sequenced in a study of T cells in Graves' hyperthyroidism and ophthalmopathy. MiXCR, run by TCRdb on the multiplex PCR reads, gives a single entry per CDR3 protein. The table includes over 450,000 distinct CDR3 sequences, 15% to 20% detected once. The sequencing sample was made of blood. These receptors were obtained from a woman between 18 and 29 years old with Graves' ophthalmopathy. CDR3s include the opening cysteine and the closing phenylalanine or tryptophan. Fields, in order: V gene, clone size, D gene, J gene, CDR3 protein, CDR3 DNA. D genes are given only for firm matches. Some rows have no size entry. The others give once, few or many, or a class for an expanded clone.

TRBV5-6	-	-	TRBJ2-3	CASSFWELGTDTQYF	TGTGCCAGCAGCTTCTGGGAGTTGGGCACAGATACGCAGTATTTT
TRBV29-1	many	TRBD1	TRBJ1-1	CSGRTGKGPEAFF	TGCAGCGGCCGGACAGGGAAGGGGCCTGAAGCTTTCTTT
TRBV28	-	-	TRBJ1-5	CASSLSSIWANQPQHF	TGTGCCAGCAGTTTATCGAGCATCTGGGCCAATCAGCCCCAGCATTTT
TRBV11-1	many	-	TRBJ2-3	CASSPKRYGADTQYF	TGTGCCAGCAGCCCCAAACGGTATGGGGCAGATACGCAGTATTTT
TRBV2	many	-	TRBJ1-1	CASSEAGQGTVTEAFF	TGTGCCAGCAGTGAAGCCGGCCAGGGTACGGTAACTGAAGCTTTCTTT
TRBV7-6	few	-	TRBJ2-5	CASSLAGQNSGETQYF	TGTGCCAGCAGCTTAGCCGGTCAAAATTCGGGGGAGACCCAGTACTTC
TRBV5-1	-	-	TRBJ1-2	CASSFQGEDGYTF	TGCGCCAGCAGCTTCCAGGGTGAGGATGGCTACACCTTC
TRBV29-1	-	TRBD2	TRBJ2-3	CSVEDWTSGGPTDTQYF	TGCAGCGTTGAAGATTGGACTAGCGGGGGCCCCACAGATACGCAGTATTTT
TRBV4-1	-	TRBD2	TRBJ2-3	CASSLEASGGLTDTQYF	TGCGCCAGCAGCCTCGAGGCTAGCGGGGGTCTCACAGATACGCAGTATTTT
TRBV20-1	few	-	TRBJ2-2	CSASTGSGNTGELFF	TGCAGTGCTTCTACGGGGAGCGGGAACACCGGGGAGCTGTTTTTT
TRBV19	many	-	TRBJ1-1	CASSITGQMNTEAFF	TGTGCCAGTAGTATAACCGGACAGATGAACACTGAAGCTTTCTTT
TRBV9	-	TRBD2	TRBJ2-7	CASSVGGGGSYEQYF	TGTGCCAGCAGCGTAGGGGGGGGTGGCTCCTACGAGCAGTACTTC
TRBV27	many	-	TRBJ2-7	CASSSLENREHEQYF	TGTGCCAGCAGTTCCCTCGAAAACAGGGAACACGAGCAGTACTTC
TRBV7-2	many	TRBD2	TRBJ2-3	CASSFGLAGEDTQYF	TGTGCCAGCAGTTTCGGACTAGCGGGAGAAGATACGCAGTATTTT
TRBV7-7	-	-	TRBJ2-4	CASSLVGVAKNIQYF	TGTGCTAGCAGCTTAGTAGGGGTGGCCAAAAACATTCAGTACTTC
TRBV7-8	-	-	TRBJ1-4	CASSTTTGSGEKLFF	TGTGCCAGCAGCACAACTACAGGTTCCGGCGAAAAACTGTTTTTT